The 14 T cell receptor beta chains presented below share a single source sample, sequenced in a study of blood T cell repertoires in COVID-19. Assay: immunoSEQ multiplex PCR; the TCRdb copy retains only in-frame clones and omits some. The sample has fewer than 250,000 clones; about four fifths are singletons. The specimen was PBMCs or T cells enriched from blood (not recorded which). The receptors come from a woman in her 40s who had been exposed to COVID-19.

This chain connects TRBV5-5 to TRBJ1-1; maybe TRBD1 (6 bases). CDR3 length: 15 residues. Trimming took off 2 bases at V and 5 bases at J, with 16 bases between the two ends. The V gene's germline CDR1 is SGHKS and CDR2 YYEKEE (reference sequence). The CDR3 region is CASSFLTGSGTEAFF. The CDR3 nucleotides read TGTGCCAGCAGCTTCCTTACAGGGAGTGGTACTGAAGCTTTCTTT.

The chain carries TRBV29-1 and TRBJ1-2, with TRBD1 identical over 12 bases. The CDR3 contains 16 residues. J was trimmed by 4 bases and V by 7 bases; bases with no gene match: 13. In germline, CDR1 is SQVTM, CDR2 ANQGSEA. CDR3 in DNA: TGCAGCGACACCGGTGGGACAGGGGGCATAGGCTATGGCTACACCTTC. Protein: CSDTGGTGGIGYGYTF. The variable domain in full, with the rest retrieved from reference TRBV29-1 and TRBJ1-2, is SAVISQKPSRDICQRGTSLTIQCQVDSQVTMMFWYRQQPGQSLTLIATANQGSEATYESGFVIDKFPISRPNLTFSTLTVSNMSPEDSSIYLCSDTGGTGGIGYGYTFGSGTRLTVV.

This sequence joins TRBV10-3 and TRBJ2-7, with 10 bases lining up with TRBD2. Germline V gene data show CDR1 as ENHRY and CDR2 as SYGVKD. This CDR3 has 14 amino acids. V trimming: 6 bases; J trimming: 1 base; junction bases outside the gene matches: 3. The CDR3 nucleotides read TGTGCCATCAGCGTAGCGGGGGGATCCTACGAGCAGTACTTC. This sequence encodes CAISVAGGSYEQYF.

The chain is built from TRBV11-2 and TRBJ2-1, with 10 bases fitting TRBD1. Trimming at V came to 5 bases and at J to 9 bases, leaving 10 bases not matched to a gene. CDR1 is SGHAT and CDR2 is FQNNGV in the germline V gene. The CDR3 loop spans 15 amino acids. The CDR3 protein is CASSPLGTGAGEQFF. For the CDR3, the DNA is TGTGCCAGCAGCCCTCTAGGGACAGGGGCCGGTGAGCAGTTCTTC.

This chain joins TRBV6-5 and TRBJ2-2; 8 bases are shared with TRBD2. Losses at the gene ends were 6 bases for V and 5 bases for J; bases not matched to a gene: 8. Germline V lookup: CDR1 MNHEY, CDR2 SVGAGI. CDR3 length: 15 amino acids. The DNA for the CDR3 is TGTGCCAGCAGCCTCGTGGTAGCGGGAACCGGGGAGCTGTTTTTT. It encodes CASSLVVAGTGELFF.

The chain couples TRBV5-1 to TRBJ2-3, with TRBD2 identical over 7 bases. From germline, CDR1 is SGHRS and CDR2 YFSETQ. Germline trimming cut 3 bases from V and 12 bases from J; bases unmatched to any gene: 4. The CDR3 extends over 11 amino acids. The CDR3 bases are TGCGCCAGCAGCTGGGGGGGTATACAGTATTTT. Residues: CASSWGGIQYF.

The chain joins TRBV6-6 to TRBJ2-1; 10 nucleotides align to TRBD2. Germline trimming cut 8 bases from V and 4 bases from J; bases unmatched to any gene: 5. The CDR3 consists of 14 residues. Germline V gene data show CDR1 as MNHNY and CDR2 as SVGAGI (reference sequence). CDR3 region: CASVAGGSYNEQFF. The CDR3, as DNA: TGTGCCAGCGTAGCGGGGGGTTCATACAATGAGCAGTTCTTC.

CDR3 residues: CASSLDRKLFF. DNA for the CDR3: TGTGCCAGCAGCTTAGATCGAAAACTGTTTTTT. V gene TRBV7-6 combines with J gene TRBJ1-4; D not resolved. Germline V lookup: CDR1 SGHVS, CDR2 FNYEAQ. V was clipped by 1 base and J by 10 bases, with 4 bases between them. The CDR3 sequence is 11 residues long.

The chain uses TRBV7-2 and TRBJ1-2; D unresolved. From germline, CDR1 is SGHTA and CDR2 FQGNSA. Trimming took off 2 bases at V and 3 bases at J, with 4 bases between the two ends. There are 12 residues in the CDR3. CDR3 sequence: CASSLLYYGYTF. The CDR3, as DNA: TGTGCCAGCAGCTTACTGTACTATGGCTACACCTTC.

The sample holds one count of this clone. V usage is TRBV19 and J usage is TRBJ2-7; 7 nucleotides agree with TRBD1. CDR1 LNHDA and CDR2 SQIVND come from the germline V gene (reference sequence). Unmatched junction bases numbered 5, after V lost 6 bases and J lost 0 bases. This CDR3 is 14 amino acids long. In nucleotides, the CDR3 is TGTGCCAGTAGATGGGACAGCAACTCCTACGAGCAGTACTTC. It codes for CASRWDSNSYEQYF.

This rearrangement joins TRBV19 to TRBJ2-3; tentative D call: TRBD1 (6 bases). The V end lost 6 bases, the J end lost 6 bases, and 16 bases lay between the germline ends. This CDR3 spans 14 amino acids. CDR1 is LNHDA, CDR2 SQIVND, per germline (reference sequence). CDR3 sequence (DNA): TGTGCCAGTAGGCACAACAGGGCCCCTGATACGCAGTATTTT. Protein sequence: CASRHNRAPDTQYF.

The CDR3 loop reads CASSQEDRGRETQYF. The CDR3 nucleotides read TGCGCCAGCAGCCAAGAGGACAGGGGGAGAGAGACCCAGTACTTC. The chain is built from TRBV4-1 and TRBJ2-5; TRBD1 agrees at 10 bases. After removal of 0 bases from V and 4 bases from J, the junction contained 2 bases not matched to a gene. The CDR3 runs to 15 residues. Germline-derived CDR1 and CDR2 are MGHRA and YSYEKL.

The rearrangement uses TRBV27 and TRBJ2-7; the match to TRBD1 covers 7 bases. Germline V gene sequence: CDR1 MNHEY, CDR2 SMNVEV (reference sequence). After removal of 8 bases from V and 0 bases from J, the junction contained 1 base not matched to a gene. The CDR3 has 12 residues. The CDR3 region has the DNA TGTGCCAGCGGGGACAGCTCCTACGAGCAGTACTTC. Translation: CASGDSSYEQYF.

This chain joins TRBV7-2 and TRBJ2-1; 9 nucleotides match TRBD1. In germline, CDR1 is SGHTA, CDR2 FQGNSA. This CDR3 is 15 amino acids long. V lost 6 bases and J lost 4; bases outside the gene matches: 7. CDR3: CASSPTGTGYNEQFF. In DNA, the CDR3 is TGTGCCAGCAGTCCCACCGGGACAGGGTACAATGAGCAGTTCTTC.